This is a list of T cell receptor beta chains from one sample in a study of kidney transplant recipient with SARS-CoV-2 infection. TCRdb re-derived calls from the reads in MiXCR, one entry per CDR3 protein. This table holds under 250,000 distinct CDR3 sequences, under 35% found once. Material: a blood sample, obtained at baseline and on day 111 from a kidney transplant recipient. Source of these receptors: a male patient between 25 and 40 years old who had COVID-19 and was a kidney transplant recipient. A share of the T cells may be of graft donor origin. Both conserved end residues are part of each CDR3. The D gene is left open where the match is weak. Clone size is given as once, few, many or a size class.

J gene,V gene,D gene,clone size,CDR3 protein,CDR3 DNA
TRBJ1-5,TRBV12-3/TRBV12-4,TRBD1,many,CATRIWTGRGQPQHF,TGTGCCACCCGAATTTGGACAGGAAGAGGACAGCCCCAGCATTTT
TRBJ1-1,TRBV7-8,TRBD1,many,CASSIRDRKTEAFF,TGTGCCAGCAGCATCCGGGACAGGAAAACTGAAGCTTTCTTT
TRBJ1-2,TRBV6-4,NA,many,CASSVLDSHGKTYGYTF,TGTGCCAGCAGTGTCTTGGACTCACACGGAAAGACCTATGGCTACACCTTC
TRBJ1-2,TRBV2,TRBD1,many,CASSNTGEGYGYTF,TGTGCCAGCAGCAACACAGGGGAGGGATATGGCTACACCTTC
TRBJ2-3,TRBV20-1,NA,few,CSARKGSSDTQYF,TGCAGTGCTAGAAAGGGATCATCAGATACGCAGTATTTT
TRBJ1-2,TRBV19,NA,many,CASSTTGQGLNYGYTF,TGTGCCAGTAGTACCACAGGCCAGGGCTTAAACTATGGCTACACCTTC
TRBJ2-2,TRBV2,TRBD1,many,CASRAVGTANTGELFF,TGTGCCAGCAGGGCCGTAGGGACAGCGAACACCGGGGAGCTGTTTTTT
TRBJ2-2,TRBV3-1,NA,many,CASSQDQQANTGELFF,TGTGCCAGCAGCCAAGATCAGCAGGCGAACACCGGGGAGCTGTTTTTT
TRBJ2-7,TRBV10-2,NA,many,CASSELVAGLREQYF,TGCGCCAGCAGTGAGCTCGTGGCGGGGTTAAGAGAGCAGTACTTC
TRBJ1-3,TRBV28,NA,many,CASSPPGDGNTIYF,TGTGCCAGCAGTCCCCCGGGTGACGGAAACACCATATATTTT